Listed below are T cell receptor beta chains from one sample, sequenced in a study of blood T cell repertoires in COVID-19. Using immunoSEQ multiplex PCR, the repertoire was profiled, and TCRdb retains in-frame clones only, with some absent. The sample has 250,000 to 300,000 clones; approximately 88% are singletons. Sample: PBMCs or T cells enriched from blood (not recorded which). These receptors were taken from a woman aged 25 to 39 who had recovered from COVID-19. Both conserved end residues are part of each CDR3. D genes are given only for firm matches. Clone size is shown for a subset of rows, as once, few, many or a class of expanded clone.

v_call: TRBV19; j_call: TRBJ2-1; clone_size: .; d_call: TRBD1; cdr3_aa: CASSSTGGDEQFF; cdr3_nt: TGTGCCAGTAGTAGCACAGGGGGCGATGAGCAGTTCTTC
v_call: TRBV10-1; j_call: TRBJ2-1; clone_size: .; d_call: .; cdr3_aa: CASSESIFTPISEQFF; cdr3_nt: TGCGCCAGCAGTGAGTCGATATTTACCCCCATTAGTGAGCAGTTCTTC
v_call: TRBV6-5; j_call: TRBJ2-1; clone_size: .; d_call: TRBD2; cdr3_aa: CASRGAGGRYNEQFF; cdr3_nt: TGTGCCAGCAGGGGAGCGGGGGGAAGGTACAATGAGCAGTTCTTC
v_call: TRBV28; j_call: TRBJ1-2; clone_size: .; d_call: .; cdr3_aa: CAEGENNYGYTF; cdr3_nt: TGTGCCGAGGGGGAGAATAACTATGGCTACACCTTC
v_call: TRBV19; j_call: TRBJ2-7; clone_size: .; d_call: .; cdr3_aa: CASSILPTRGGYEQYF; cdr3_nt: TGTGCCAGTAGTATCCTCCCGACTCGAGGGGGATACGAGCAGTACTTC
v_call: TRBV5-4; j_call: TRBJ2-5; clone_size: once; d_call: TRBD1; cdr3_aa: CASSSGQGQETQYF; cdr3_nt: TGTGCCAGCAGCTCGGGACAGGGCCAAGAGACCCAGTACTTC
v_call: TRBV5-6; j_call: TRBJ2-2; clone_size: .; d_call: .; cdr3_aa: CASGATLVDTGELFF; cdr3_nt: TGTGCCAGCGGAGCAACCCTGGTAGACACCGGGGAGCTGTTTTTT
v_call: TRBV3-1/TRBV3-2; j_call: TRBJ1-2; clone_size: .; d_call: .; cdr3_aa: CASSPRRTFASNYGYTF; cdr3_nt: TGTGCCAGCAGCCCAAGAAGGACATTCGCATCTAACTATGGCTACACCTTC
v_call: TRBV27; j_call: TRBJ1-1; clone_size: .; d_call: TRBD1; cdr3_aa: CASRRYRGGYTEAFF; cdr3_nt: TGTGCCAGCAGGAGATACAGGGGGGGATACACTGAAGCTTTCTTT
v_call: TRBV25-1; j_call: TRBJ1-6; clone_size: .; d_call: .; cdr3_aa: CASSERDPSRGSNSPLHF; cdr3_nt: TGTGCCAGCAGCGAGCGGGACCCCTCGCGCGGAAGCAATTCACCCCTCCACTTT
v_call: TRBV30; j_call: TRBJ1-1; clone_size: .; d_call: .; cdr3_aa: CACPSREGRSTEAFF; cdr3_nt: TGTGCCTGCCCGTCCCGGGAGGGGAGGAGCACTGAAGCTTTCTTT
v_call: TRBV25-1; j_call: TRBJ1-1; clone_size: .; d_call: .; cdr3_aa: CASSPGPGVAFF; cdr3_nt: TGTGCCAGCTCCCCGGGCCCGGGGGTAGCTTTCTTT
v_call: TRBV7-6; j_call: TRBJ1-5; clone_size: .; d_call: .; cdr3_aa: CASARGGNGNQPQHF; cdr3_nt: TGTGCCAGCGCCAGAGGTGGTAACGGTAATCAGCCCCAGCATTTT
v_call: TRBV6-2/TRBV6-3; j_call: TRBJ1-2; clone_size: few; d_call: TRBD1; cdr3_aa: CASSYTGTGAGYTF; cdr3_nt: TGTGCCAGCAGTTACACAGGGACAGGGGCCGGCTACACCTTC
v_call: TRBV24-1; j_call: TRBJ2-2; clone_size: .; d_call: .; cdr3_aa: CATSDYDKNTGELFF; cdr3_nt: TGTGCCACCAGTGATTACGACAAGAACACCGGGGAGCTGTTTTTT
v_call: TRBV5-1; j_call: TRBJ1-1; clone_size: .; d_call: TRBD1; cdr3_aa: CASSAGTGTEAFF; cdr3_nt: TGCGCCAGCAGCGCAGGGACAGGCACTGAAGCTTTCTTT
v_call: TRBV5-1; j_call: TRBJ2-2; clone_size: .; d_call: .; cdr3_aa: CASKVGADTGELFF; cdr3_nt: TGCGCCAGCAAGGTTGGGGCGGACACCGGGGAGCTGTTTTTT
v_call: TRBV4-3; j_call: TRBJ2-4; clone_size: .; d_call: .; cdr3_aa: CASSEALAKNIQYF; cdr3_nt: TGCGCCAGCAGTGAAGCGCTAGCCAAAAACATTCAGTACTTC
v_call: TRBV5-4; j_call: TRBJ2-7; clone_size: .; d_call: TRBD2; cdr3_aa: CASSQPGLASNEQYF; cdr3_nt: TGTGCCAGCAGCCAACCGGGACTAGCGTCGAACGAGCAGTACTTC
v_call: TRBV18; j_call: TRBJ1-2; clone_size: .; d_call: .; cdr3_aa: CASSLGGTPLYGYTF; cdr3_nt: TGTGCCAGCTCACTGGGGGGGACTCCACTATATGGCTACACCTTC
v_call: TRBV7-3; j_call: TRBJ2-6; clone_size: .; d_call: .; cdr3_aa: CASTEQSSGANVLTF; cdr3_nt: TGTGCCAGCACCGAACAGAGCTCTGGGGCCAACGTCCTGACTTTC
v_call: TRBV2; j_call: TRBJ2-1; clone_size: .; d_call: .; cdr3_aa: CATRAAQSYNEQFF; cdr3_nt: TGTGCCACCAGAGCGGCCCAATCCTACAATGAGCAGTTCTTC
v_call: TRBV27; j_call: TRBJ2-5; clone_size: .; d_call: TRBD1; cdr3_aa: CASSRDSVDQETQYF; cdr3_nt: TGTGCCAGCAGCCGGGACAGCGTAGATCAAGAGACCCAGTACTTC
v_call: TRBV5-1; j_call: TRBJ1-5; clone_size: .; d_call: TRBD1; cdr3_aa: CASSLAGTGHNQPQHF; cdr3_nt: TGCGCCAGCAGCTTGGCCGGGACAGGGCACAATCAGCCCCAGCATTTT
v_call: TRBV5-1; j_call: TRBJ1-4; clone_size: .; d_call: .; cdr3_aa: CASSVGGLEKLFF; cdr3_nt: TGCGCCAGCAGCGTCGGGGGTCTTGAAAAACTGTTTTTT
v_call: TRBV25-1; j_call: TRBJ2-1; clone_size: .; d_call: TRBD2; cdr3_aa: CASSGTRNEQFF; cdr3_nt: TGTGCCAGCAGTGGGACTAGAAATGAGCAGTTCTTC
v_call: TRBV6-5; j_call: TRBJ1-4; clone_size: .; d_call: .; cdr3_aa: CASKGLWEKLFF; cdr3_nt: TGTGCCAGCAAGGGGTTGTGGGAAAAACTGTTTTTT
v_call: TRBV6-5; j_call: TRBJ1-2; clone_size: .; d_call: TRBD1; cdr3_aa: CASRVRQGGNYGYTF; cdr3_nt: TGTGCCAGCAGGGTCAGACAGGGAGGAAACTATGGCTACACCTTC
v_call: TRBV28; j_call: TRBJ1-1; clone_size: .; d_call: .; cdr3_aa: CASGKGLLNTEAFF; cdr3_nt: TGTGCCAGCGGAAAGGGACTTTTGAACACTGAAGCTTTCTTT
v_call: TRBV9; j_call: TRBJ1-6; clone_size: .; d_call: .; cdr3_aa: CASSVGVREYSSYNSPLHF; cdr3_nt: TGTGCCAGCAGCGTAGGGGTGAGGGAGTATAGCTCCTATAATTCACCCCTCCACTTT
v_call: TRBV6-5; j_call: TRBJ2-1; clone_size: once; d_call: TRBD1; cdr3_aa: CASSLDRGRLDEQFF; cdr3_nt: TGTGCCAGCAGTTTGGACAGGGGGCGACTTGATGAGCAGTTCTTC
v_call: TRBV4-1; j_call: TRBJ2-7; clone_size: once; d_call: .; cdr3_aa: CASSQDVTGFSSYEQYF; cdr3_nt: TGCGCCAGCAGCCAAGACGTAACAGGTTTCAGCTCCTACGAGCAGTACTTC
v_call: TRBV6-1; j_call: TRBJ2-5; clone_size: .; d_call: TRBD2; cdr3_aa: CASSGFGRGAQETQYF; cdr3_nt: TGTGCCAGCAGTGGATTTGGGAGGGGAGCACAAGAGACCCAGTACTTC
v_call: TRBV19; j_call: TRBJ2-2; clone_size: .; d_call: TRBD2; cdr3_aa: CASSTLAGARGELFF; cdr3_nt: TGTGCCAGTAGTACCTTAGCGGGGGCGCGGGGGGAGCTGTTTTTT
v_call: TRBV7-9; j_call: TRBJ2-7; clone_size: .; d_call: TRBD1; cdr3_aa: CASSLAALRQGAYEQYF; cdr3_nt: TGTGCCAGCAGCTTAGCGGCCCTGAGACAGGGGGCCTACGAGCAGTACTTC
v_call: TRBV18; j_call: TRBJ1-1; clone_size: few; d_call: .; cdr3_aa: CASSPRMGGNTEAFF; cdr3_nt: TGTGCCAGCTCACCACGGATGGGAGGGAACACTGAAGCTTTCTTT
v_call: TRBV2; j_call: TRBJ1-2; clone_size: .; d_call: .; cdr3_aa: CASSAGVGYTF; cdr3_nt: TGTGCCAGCAGTGCGGGGGTAGGCTACACCTTC
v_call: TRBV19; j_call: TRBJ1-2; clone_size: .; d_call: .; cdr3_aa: CASTEGHTYGYTF; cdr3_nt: TGTGCCAGTACCGAAGGACACACCTATGGCTACACCTTC
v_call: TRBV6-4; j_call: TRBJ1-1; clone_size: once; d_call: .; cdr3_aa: CASRWDMNTEAFF; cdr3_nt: TGTGCCAGTCGATGGGACATGAACACTGAAGCTTTCTTT
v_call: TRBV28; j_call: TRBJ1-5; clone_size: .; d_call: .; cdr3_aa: CASSFRGGLGQPQHF; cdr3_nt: TGTGCCAGCAGTTTCCGGGGGGGGCTTGGGCAGCCCCAGCATTTT
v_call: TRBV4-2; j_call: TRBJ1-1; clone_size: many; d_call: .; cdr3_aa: CASSQEPGVLNTEAFF; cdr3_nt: TGTGCCAGCAGCCAAGAACCAGGGGTTCTGAACACTGAAGCTTTCTTT
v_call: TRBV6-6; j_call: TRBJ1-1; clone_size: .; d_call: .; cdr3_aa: CASGENTEAFF; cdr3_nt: TGTGCCAGCGGAGAGAATACTGAAGCTTTCTTT
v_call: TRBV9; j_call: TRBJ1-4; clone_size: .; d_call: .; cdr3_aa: CASSAQVGLNEKLFF; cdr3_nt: TGTGCCAGCAGCGCCCAGGTGGGACTTAATGAAAAACTGTTTTTT
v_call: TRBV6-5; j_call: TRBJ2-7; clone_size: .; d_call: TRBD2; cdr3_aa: CATGLAGTYEQYF; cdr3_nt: TGTGCCACCGGACTAGCGGGAACTTACGAGCAGTACTTC
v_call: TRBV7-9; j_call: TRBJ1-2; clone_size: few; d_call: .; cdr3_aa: CASRGGPAGYTF; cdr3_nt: TGTGCCAGCAGAGGAGGGCCCGCTGGCTACACCTTC
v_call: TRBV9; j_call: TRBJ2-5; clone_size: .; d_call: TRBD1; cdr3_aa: CASSVSTGEETQYF; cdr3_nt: TGTGCCAGCAGCGTATCGACAGGGGAAGAAACCCAGTACTTC
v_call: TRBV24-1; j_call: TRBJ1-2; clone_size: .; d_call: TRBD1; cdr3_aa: CATSDLQGDHYGYTF; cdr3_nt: TGTGCCACCAGTGACCTTCAGGGGGATCACTATGGCTACACCTTC
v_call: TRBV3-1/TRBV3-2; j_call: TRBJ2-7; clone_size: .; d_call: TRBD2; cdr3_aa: CASSQGVGLAGDEQYF; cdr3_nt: TGTGCCAGCAGCCAAGGGGTTGGGTTAGCGGGGGACGAGCAGTACTTC
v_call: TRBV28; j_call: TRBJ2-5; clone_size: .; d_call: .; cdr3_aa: CASSGGLEETQYF; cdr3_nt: TGTGCCAGCAGTGGAGGGTTGGAAGAGACCCAGTACTTC
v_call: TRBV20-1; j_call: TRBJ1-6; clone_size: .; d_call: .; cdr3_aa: CSARGQSSYNSPLHF; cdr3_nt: TGCAGTGCTCGTGGACAGAGCTCCTATAATTCACCCCTCCACTTT